The next 24 T cell receptor beta chains were all read from a single sample in a study of blood T cell repertoires in COVID-19. The data were produced by immunoSEQ multiplex PCR, yet TCRdb's version contains in-frame clones alone and is incomplete. The table records about 230,000 clones, roughly 79% of them present only once. Sample: peripheral blood. Receptor source: a woman of 80 years or more with COVID-19, enrolled during active disease.

The chain recombines TRBV30 with TRBJ2-2; 14 nucleotides line up with TRBD2. The germline gives CDR1 GTSNPN, CDR2 SVGIG (reference sequence). The CDR3 sequence is 20 residues long. Unmatched junction bases numbered 12, after V lost 0 bases and J lost 3 bases. The chain's CDR3 is CAWSVNLGLAGGRDTGELFF. The CDR3 region has the DNA TGTGCCTGGAGTGTCAACCTCGGACTAGCGGGGGGTAGGGACACCGGGGAGCTGTTTTTT.

This rearrangement joins TRBV18 to TRBJ1-4; D is ambiguous. The germline gives CDR1 KGHSH, CDR2 LQKENI. The length of the CDR3 is 16 residues. The V gene lost 1 base and the J gene lost 0 bases, with 9 bases spanning the gap. This chain's CDR3 is CASSPQRGATNEKLFF. CDR3 coding DNA: TGTGCCAGCTCACCACAACGAGGAGCAACTAATGAAAAACTGTTTTTT.

The sample holds one count of this clone. The chain carries TRBV30 and TRBJ1-2; D is unresolved. The V end was cut by 1 base, the J end by 4 bases, with 10 bases between. CDR3 length equals 13 residues. CDR1 GTSNPN and CDR2 SVGIG come from the germline V gene (reference sequence). The CDR3 is CAWSGGSPYGYTF. The CDR3 DNA reads as TGTGCCTGGAGTGGCGGCAGCCCCTATGGCTACACCTTC.

J is TRBJ1-2 and V is TRBV6-5; a weak D match, TRBD1 (6 bases). Deletions cut 0 bases from V and 4 bases from J, with 12 bases between. CDR1 MNHEY and CDR2 SVGAGI come from the germline V gene. The CDR3 extends over 15 amino acids. The CDR3: CASSYSRGAGYGYTF. The CDR3 DNA reads TGTGCCAGCAGTTACTCGCGGGGGGCGGGCTATGGCTACACCTTC.

This clone was observed once. This sequence joins TRBV4-3 and TRBJ1-5, with D unresolved. Per the germline V gene, CDR1 is LGHNA and CDR2 is YSLEER. This CDR3 contains 20 residues. V was pared by 2 bases and J by 0 bases, with 23 bases between. The CDR3 is CASSQPSGRVGAYSNQPQHF. In nucleotides, the CDR3 is TGCGCCAGCAGCCAACCCTCGGGGAGGGTGGGAGCATATAGCAATCAGCCCCAGCATTTT.

V usage is TRBV9 and J usage is TRBJ1-5; no definite D call. V lost 0 bases and J 4 bases, leaving 11 bases between the germline ends. This CDR3 has 15 amino acids. Looked up from germline, CDR1 is SGDLS and CDR2 is YYNGEE. The CDR3 nucleotides read TGTGCCAGCAGCGTAGATCTGGGCGAGAATCAGCCCCAGCATTTT. As protein: CASSVDLGENQPQHF.

The chain employs TRBV3-1 (or the pseudogene TRBV3-2) and TRBJ2-1; D is unresolved. CDR3 size: 17 residues. Germline lookup yields CDR1 LGHDT and CDR2 YNNKEL (reference sequence). Trimming stripped 1 base from V and 0 bases from J, with 13 bases between. The CDR3 DNA follows: TGTGCCAGCAGCCAAGTACTTGGGTCTAGCTCCTACAATGAGCAGTTCTTC. Translated, it gives CASSQVLGSSSYNEQFF.

The chain carries TRBV3-1 (or the pseudogene TRBV3-2) and TRBJ1-2; 9 bases are a match to TRBD1. The J segment lost 4 bases and the V segment lost 5 bases, leaving 5 bases of the junction unmatched. This CDR3 has 14 amino acids. Germline V gene data show CDR1 as LGHDT and CDR2 as YNNKEL (reference sequence). CDR3 DNA: TGTGCCAGCAGCTCACAGGGGGCGGGCTATGGCTACACCTTC. Protein product: CASSSQGAGYGYTF.

This chain links TRBV10-2 with TRBJ2-7; 16 bases map to TRBD2. With 10 bases clipped from V and 0 bases from J, the junction kept 9 bases outside the gene matches. The CDR3 is 17 amino acids. Germline V lookup: CDR1 WSHSY, CDR2 SAAADI. CDR3 sequence (DNA): TGCGCCACTTCGGGGACTAGCGGGGGGGCAAGCTCCTACGAGCAGTACTTC. Residues: CATSGTSGGASSYEQYF.

There are a few counts of this clone. The chain employs TRBV5-1 and TRBJ1-6; D not certain. CDR3 length equals 13 residues. The V end lost 0 bases, the J end lost 10 bases, and 8 bases lay between the germline ends. The germline V gene has CDR1 SGHRS and CDR2 YFSETQ. The CDR3 spells CASSLVGRSPLHF. CDR3 in DNA: TGCGCCAGCAGCTTGGTGGGCCGATCACCCCTCCACTTT.

The V gene is TRBV15, the J gene TRBJ2-1; 7 bases match TRBD2. V gave up 0 bases and J gave up 5 bases; unmatched junction bases: 13. CDR3 length equals 18 residues. The germline CDR1 and CDR2 sequences are LNHNV and YYDKDF (reference sequence). The DNA of the CDR3 is TGTGCCACCAGCAGAGAGGTCGGGAGGCCCCCCGGTGACAATGAGCAGTTCTTC. Translating it yields CATSREVGRPPGDNEQFF.

V is TRBV6-5 and J is TRBJ2-7, with TRBD2 identical over 7 bases. The CDR3 sequence is 16 residues long. Per the germline V gene, CDR1 is MNHEY and CDR2 is SVGAGI. The V segment lost 4 bases and the J segment 0 bases; nucleotides outside the gene matches: 9. CDR3 sequence (DNA): TGTGCCAGCAGTTTGGGTCGGGGGGTGGGCTCCTACGAGCAGTACTTC. This sequence encodes CASSLGRGVGSYEQYF.

The chain recombines TRBV29-1 with TRBJ1-2; 12 positions agree with TRBD1. This CDR3 has 13 amino acids. Germline lookup yields CDR1 SQVTM and CDR2 ANQGSEA. J lost 7 bases, V lost 4 bases, and 4 bases had no gene match. The CDR3 loop is CSVGGQGARGYTF. The CDR3 bases are TGCAGCGTTGGGGGACAGGGGGCGCGTGGCTACACCTTC. Based on the CDR3 plus reference TRBV29-1 and TRBJ1-2, the full variable domain is SAVISQKPSRDICQRGTSLTIQCQVDSQVTMMFWYRQQPGQSLTLIATANQGSEATYESGFVIDKFPISRPNLTFSTLTVSNMSPEDSSIYLCSVGGQGARGYTFGSGTRLTVV.

The gene calls are TRBV2 and TRBJ2-3, with 9 positions matching TRBD1. CDR1 and CDR2 (germline): SNHLY, FYNNEI. CDR3 length: 16 amino acids. V was pared by 4 bases and J by 0 bases, with 5 bases of the junction left unmatched. The CDR3 coding sequence is TGTGCCAGCAGTGTATTCGGGACAGGGAGCACAGATACGCAGTATTTT. Its translation is CASSVFGTGSTDTQYF.

This clone was found once. The chain employs TRBV29-1 and TRBJ1-2; 8 bases map to TRBD1. Germline assignment: CDR1 SQVTM and CDR2 ANQGSEA. The CDR3 is made up of 12 amino acids. V gave up 5 bases and J gave up 4 bases; unmatched junction bases: 3. CDR3 nucleotide sequence: TGCAGCGTTTCCGACAGGGGCTATGGCTACACCTTC. Translating it yields CSVSDRGYGYTF.

V and J are TRBV5-1 and TRBJ2-5; maybe TRBD2 (6 bases). The CDR3 extends over 15 amino acids. V lost 5 bases and J 5 bases, leaving 19 bases between the germline ends. Per germline, CDR1 SGHRS and CDR2 YFSETQ. The CDR3: CASSLTGLPSETQYF. CDR3 bases: TGCGCCAGCAGTTTAACGGGACTGCCATCGGAGACCCAGTACTTC.

The CDR3 protein is CASSLLLRAVGTEAFF. Written as DNA, the CDR3 is TGTGCCAGCAGTTTACTTCTGAGGGCGGTGGGCACTGAAGCTTTCTTT. The rearrangement links TRBV28 to TRBJ1-1; D is ambiguous. V shed 2 bases and J shed 4 bases, with 17 bases lying between them. The germline CDR1 and CDR2 sequences are MDHEN and SYDVKM. The CDR3 runs 16 residues.

The chain couples TRBV21-1 to TRBJ1-6; the D call TRBD1 from the table was never checked on the DNA. TRBV21-1 is classified as a pseudogene. The CDR3 is 16 residues long. DNA for the CDR3: TGTGCCAGCAGCGAAAGGACAGCAGTCTGGAATTCACCCCTCCACTTT. Amino acids: CASSERTAVWNSPLHF.

The chain uses TRBV7-8 and TRBJ1-1, with TRBD1 as a possible D gene (5 bases). The germline V gene has CDR1 SGHVS and CDR2 FQNEAQ. The V and J ends lost 2 bases and 6 bases respectively, with 13 bases between them. The CDR3 is made up of 14 amino acids. The CDR3 DNA reads as TGTGCCAGCAGCTTAATTGGGGGGAGCGCTGAAGCTTTCTTT. It codes for CASSLIGGSAEAFF.

This clone has just a few counts. The chain couples TRBV19 to TRBJ2-2; the match to TRBD2 covers 11 bases. This CDR3 contains 15 residues. V trimming: 7 bases; J trimming: 5 bases; junction bases outside the gene matches: 6. Germline V CDR1 and CDR2: LNHDA, SQIVND (reference sequence). CDR3 bases: TGTGCCAGTAAACTAGCGGGAGAGAGAACCGGGGAGCTGTTTTTT. This gives the protein CASKLAGERTGELFF.

The chain joins TRBV6-6 to TRBJ2-7, with 10 positions matching TRBD1. The germline gives CDR1 MNHNY, CDR2 SVGAGI (reference sequence). V gave up 5 bases and J gave up 3 bases; unmatched junction bases: 7. The CDR3 has 15 residues. The CDR3 bases are TGTGCCAGCAGTGGCCGGGACAGGGGTGTCTACGAGCAGTACTTC. Translation gives CASSGRDRGVYEQYF.

The rearrangement links TRBV3-1 (or the pseudogene TRBV3-2) to TRBJ2-1; TRBD2 aligns across 8 bases. V dropped 5 bases and J dropped 8; count of bases not matched to a gene: 5. Germline V gene data show CDR1 as LGHDT and CDR2 as YNNKEL (reference sequence). The CDR3 contains 13 residues. The CDR3 is CASSYRTSYEQFF. DNA for the CDR3: TGTGCCAGCAGCTATCGGACTAGCTATGAGCAGTTCTTC.

The chain employs TRBV7-8 and TRBJ2-3, with unresolved D. This CDR3 has 14 residues. The V end was cut by 5 bases, the J end by 2 bases, with 11 bases between. Germline values: CDR1 SGHVS, CDR2 FQNEAQ. CDR3 DNA: TGTGCCAGCAGCCGTCTGACAAACACAGATACGCAGTATTTT. This codes for CASSRLTNTDTQYF.

The chain combines TRBV3-1 (or the pseudogene TRBV3-2) with TRBJ1-2; no reliable D call. Trimming left V 0 bases short and J 3 bases short, with 11 bases between. The CDR3 has 15 amino acids. CDR1 LGHDT and CDR2 YNNKEL come from the germline V gene (reference sequence). The CDR3 reads CASSQDRSSYYGYTF. For the CDR3, the DNA is TGTGCCAGCAGCCAAGATAGGAGCAGCTACTATGGCTACACCTTC.